What follows describes a single T cell receptor beta chain. What this receptor recognizes is not known. The sample holds no much larger clone one base away, and base qualities are not on file. The immunoSEQ Assay, a bias-controlled multiplex PCR, was used to amplify TCRbeta CDR3 regions from genomic DNA. The published analysis was carried out like this. Nucleated cell counts per sample were estimated from amplification of reference gene primers within the assay. Sequence reads were collapsed and filtered to measure the absolute abundance of every unique TCRbeta CDR3 rearrangement. For each sample, productive Simpson clonality was calculated as the square root of Simpson's diversity index across productive rearrangements. What TCRdb holds here is the immuneACCESS table cut down to in-frame rearrangements. Part of the clones is not present; checked against another copy, under half of the missing clones reflect an unresolved V gene, and the others are unexplained. The DNA gave D and trimming, while V, J and clone size come from that table. The sample table holds 400,000 to 450,000 clones, of which about nine tenths were seen once. Approximately 1.5% of the sample is in the top ten clones.

V is reduced by 0 bases and J by 1 base, leaving a spacing of 12 bases between them. The CDR3 holds 16 amino acids from the cysteine to the phenylalanine. Only CDR3 DNA remains: 48 bases, in frame from the first base. The germline V gene yields SGHAT for CDR1 and FQNNGV for CDR2. This sample is part of a study of blood T cell repertoires in COVID-19 (dated by TCRdb to about 2020). Concerning the study at large: Collaborator samples came from the United States, Italy and Spain and covered acute and convalescent phases of COVID-19. The sample metadata nearly always contained a de-identified subject ID, COVID-19 status, age in years and sex. The dataset comprised deeply sampled blood TCRbeta repertoires from subjects exposed to, actively infected with, or recovered from COVID-19. The prospective study material was composed of cDNA or gDNA derived from T cells, B-cell-depleted T cells, or PBMCs. A freely available public database, intended as a resource for researchers studying the immune response to SARS-CoV-2, is where the repertoires were released. Samples came from the ongoing ImmuneRACE study (first 160 participants) plus 1,254 subjects from 6 global collaborators. HLA class I and class II types, where available, came from metadata supplied by the sample provider rather than from assay-based typing.

One collaborating source in Seattle enrolled patients while the patients were actively infected and followed the patients over time throughout the course of disease. Collaborating institutions collected whole blood in K2EDTA tubes following their own protocols. For TCRbeta analysis, collaborators shipped samples in one of three forms: frozen whole blood, isolated PBMCs, or DNA extracted from either of those sample types. The full study reports these points: How much clinical and demographic metadata was included differed by source and by participant, and the metadata was provided uncurated.

The clonotype comes from a woman between 40 and 50 years old with COVID-19, enrolled during active disease. Material: peripheral blood. The V gene is TRBV11-2 and the J gene is TRBJ1-1, and TRBD1 may be the D gene, going by 5 matching bases. The CDR3 amino acid sequence is: CASSLEGGVRNTEAFF. The DNA sequence is as follows: TGTGCCAGCAGCTTAGAGGGGGGAGTCAGGAACACTGAAGCTTTCTTT.